This T cell receptor (beta chain) was captured in a study of shared clonotypes between healthy human individuals. Looking at the study overall: Donors had three CD4 naive, three CD4 memory, two CD8 naive and one CD8 memory plate apiece.

Every donor, a Caucasian adult, lived in Nashville, Tennessee. CD4+ cell separation produced CD45RA+ naive and CD45RA-negative memory subsets. This clone was detected a few times. Genomic DNA belonging to each subset was distributed in equal measure over several immunoSEQ plates. Only in-frame clones appear in the TCRdb table, and some are missing; sequencing was by immunoSEQ multiplex PCR. This table has over a million clones, around 76% appearing once. V gave up 0 bases and J gave up 7 bases, with 11 bases separating them. CDR3 length: 14 amino acids. From germline, CDR1 is SGDLS and CDR2 YYNGEE. The source material was memory CD4+ T cells sorted from blood. Subset specified: CD45RA-negative fraction. The TCR was taken from a man younger than 30 in good health. V and J are TRBV9 and TRBJ2-1; D remains ambiguous. CDR3: CASSVADRTNEQFF. The CDR3 coding sequence is TGTGCCAGCAGCGTAGCCGACCGGACGAATGAGCAGTTCTTC.